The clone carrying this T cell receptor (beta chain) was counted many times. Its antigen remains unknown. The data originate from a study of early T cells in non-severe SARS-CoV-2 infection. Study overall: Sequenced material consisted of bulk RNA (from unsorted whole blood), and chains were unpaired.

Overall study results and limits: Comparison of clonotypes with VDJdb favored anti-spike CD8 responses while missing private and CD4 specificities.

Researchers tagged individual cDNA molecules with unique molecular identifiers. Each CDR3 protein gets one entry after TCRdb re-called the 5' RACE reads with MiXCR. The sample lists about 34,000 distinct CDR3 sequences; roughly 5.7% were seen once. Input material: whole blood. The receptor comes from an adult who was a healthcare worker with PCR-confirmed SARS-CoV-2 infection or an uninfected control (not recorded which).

CDR3 bases: TGTGCCAGCGGATCGACAGGGTCTGGAAACACCATATATTTT. It encodes CASGSTGSGNTIYF. The chain joins TRBV28 to TRBJ1-3; 7 bases fit TRBD1. CDR3 length: 14 residues. Germline values: CDR1 MDHEN, CDR2 SYDVKM. V gave up 8 bases and J gave up 1 base; unmatched junction bases: 5.